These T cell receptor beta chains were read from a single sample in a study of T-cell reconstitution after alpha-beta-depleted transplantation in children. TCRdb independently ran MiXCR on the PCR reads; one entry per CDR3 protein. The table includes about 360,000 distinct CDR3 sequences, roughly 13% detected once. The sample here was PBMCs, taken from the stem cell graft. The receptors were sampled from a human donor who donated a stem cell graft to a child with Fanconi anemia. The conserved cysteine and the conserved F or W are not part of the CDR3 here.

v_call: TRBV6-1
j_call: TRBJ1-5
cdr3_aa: ASTFDRGRLSQH

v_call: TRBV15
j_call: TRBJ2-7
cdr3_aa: ATTSGGKAYEQY

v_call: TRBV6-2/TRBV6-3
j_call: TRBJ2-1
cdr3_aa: ASSYRRTTDTFVNEQF

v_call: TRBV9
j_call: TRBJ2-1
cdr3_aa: ASSVADSNEQF

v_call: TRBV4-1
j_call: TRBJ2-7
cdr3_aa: ASSQFPGQGYEQY

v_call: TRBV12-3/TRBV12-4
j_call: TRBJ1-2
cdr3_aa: ASREEKAAGYT

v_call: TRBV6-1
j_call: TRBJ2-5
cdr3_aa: ASSLSGGYQETQY

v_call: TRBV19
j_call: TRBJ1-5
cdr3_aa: ASNAGGQPQH

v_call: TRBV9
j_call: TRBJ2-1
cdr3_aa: ASSGGTPGGEQF

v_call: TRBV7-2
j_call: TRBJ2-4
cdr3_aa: ASSLIADIQY

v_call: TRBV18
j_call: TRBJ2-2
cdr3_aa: ASSEGGPGNTGELF

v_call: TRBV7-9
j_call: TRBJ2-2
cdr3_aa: ASSLMAGANGELF

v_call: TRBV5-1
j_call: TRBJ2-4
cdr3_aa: ASSSVTGGRENIQY

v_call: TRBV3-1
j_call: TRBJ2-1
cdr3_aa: ASSPRTSGEGNEQF

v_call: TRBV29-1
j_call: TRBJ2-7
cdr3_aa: SVSNPLAANSYEQY

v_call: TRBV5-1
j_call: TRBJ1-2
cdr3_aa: ASSLDGTGGYT

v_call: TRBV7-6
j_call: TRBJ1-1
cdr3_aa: ASSARGGARTEAF

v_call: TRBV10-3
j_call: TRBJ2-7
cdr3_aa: AISEAPDSTEQY

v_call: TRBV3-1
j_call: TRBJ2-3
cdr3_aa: ASSLRLAGTDTQY

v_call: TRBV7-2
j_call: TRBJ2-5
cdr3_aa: ASSLVVRQTQETQY

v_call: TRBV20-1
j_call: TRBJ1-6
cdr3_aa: SALRNLNSPLH

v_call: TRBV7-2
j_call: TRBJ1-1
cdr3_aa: ASQRAYTEAF

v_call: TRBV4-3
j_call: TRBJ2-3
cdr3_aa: ASSQERVGLARSDTQY

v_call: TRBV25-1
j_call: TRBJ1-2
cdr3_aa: ASRGQDPSDYGYT

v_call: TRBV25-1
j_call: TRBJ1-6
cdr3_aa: ASSGLPNSPLH

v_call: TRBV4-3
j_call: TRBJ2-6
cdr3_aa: ASSLGTENSGANVLT

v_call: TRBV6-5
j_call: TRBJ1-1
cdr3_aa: ASSYSGGKRANTEAF

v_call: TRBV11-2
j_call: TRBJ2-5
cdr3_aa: ASSLVQGRGETQY

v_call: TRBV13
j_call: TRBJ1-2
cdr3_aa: ASTLGTGGNYGYT

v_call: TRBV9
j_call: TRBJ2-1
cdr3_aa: ASSPGTNYNEQF

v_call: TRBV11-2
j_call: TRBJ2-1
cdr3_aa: ASSLGSSGTKEQF

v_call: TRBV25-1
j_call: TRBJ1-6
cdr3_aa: ASSVSRGNSPLH

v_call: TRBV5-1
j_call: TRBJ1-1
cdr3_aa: ASSLGTYGEAF

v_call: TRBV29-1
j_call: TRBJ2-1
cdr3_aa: SVEEGGSINEQF

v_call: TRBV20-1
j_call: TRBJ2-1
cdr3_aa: SARDVTASDNEQF

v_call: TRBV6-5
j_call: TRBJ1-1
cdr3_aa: ASSYLGGARNTEAF

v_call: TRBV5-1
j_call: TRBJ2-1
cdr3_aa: ASSLAAGGMDEQF

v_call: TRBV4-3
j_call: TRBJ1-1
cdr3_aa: ASSQVWSRNTEAF

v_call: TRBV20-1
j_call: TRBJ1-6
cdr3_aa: SVGRLNSPLH

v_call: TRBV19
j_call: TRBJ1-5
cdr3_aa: ASTWGRSNQPQH